This T cell receptor (beta chain) was observed in a study of CD8 T cells in Susac syndrome. Looking at the study overall: Patients with Susac syndrome were therapy-naive, taking corticosteroids, with some also receiving intravenous immunoglobulin, or taking intravenous immunoglobulin alone at the time their blood was drawn. Regarding the study as a whole: The authors found no clonal expansion in Susac syndrome CD4+ T cell repertoires.

An input of roughly 0.5 to 1 ug of RNA was subjected to reverse transcription using random hexamers. TCRdb recomputed calls from the immunoSEQ multiplex PCR reads with MiXCR, one row per CDR3 protein. The profile covers roughly 220,000 distinct CDR3 sequences, with 94% appearing a single time and 0.15% to 0.2% taken by the ten largest. The CDR3 is made up of 14 amino acids. The V gene end was trimmed by 0 bases and the J gene end by 9 bases; junction bases not matched to a gene: 3. The germline V gene has CDR1 SGHRS and CDR2 YFSETQ. In regard to this clonotype: Antigen specificity is unknown.

The V call is TRBV5-1, the J call TRBJ1-6; TRBD1 matches at 7 bases. Sequencing used CD4+ T cells from PBMCs. The TCR originated in a human donor with Susac syndrome. CDR3 DNA: TGCGCCAGCAGCTTGGACAGGGGTTTTTCACCCCTCCACTTT. As protein: CASSLDRGFSPLHF.